The following is a T cell receptor (beta chain) sequence with its context. There is no known antigen for this receptor. No much larger clone is present one base from it, and per-base qualities are unavailable. Libraries were constructed by the immunoSEQ multiplex PCR assay. The immuneACCESS repertoire file appears here via TCRdb, limited to in-frame rearrangements. These files lack a portion of the clones; in checked studies, under half of the deficit traces to unresolved V genes, and the cause of the others is not known. Present in this sample are 45,000 to 70,000 clones, 85% to 95% of which were seen just once. About 0.91% of the sample rests with the top ten. This sample is part of a study of control samples from healthy donors and cancer patients (dated by TCRdb to the early 2020s). From the cysteine through the phenylalanine, the CDR3 covers 14 amino acids. The sequence is cut down to CDR3 DNA, 42 bases in frame from base 1. CDR1 SGHDN and CDR2 FVKESK are derived from the germline V gene. The V end loses 0 bases and the J end loses 5 bases, and a stretch of 10 bases separates them.

The sequence came from a man aged 25 to 40 with colorectal cancer. Sequencing was performed on PBMCs. This sequence uses TRBV14 and TRBJ1-2; the D segment cannot be called with confidence. The CDR3: CASSQDFSRYGYTF. In nucleotides, the sequence is TGTGCCAGCAGCCAAGATTTCTCACGTTATGGCTACACCTTC.